The rows below give T cell receptor beta chains drawn from one sample of a study of blood T cell repertoires in COVID-19. The protocol was immunoSEQ multiplex PCR, while the TCRdb copy is restricted to in-frame clones and leaves out a portion. This sample has some 300,000 clones; around four fifths occur once, and the top ten carry about 4%. Sequencing was done on a sample of peripheral blood. These receptors originate from a woman in her 50s with active or convalescent COVID-19. CDR3s leave out the opening cysteine and the closing phenylalanine or tryptophan. Fields, in order: V gene, clone size, D gene, J gene, CDR3 protein. A D gene is named only where the DNA matches it firmly. Only part of the rows carry a size: once, few, many, or a class if the clone is expanded.

v_gene: TRBV19
abundance: NA
d_gene: NA
j_gene: TRBJ1-1
CDR3aa: ASRPWGRGTETF

v_gene: TRBV7-8
abundance: once
d_gene: TRBD2
j_gene: TRBJ2-3
CDR3aa: ASSPDGRGFTDTQY

v_gene: TRBV7-3
abundance: NA
d_gene: NA
j_gene: TRBJ1-1
CDR3aa: ASSFREDSEAF

v_gene: TRBV7-9
abundance: many
d_gene: NA
j_gene: TRBJ1-2
CDR3aa: ASSSAREAIGYT

v_gene: TRBV28
abundance: NA
d_gene: TRBD1
j_gene: TRBJ1-5
CDR3aa: ASSRQGASNQPQH

v_gene: TRBV10-3
abundance: NA
d_gene: NA
j_gene: TRBJ1-4
CDR3aa: AISEFGQGEKLF

v_gene: TRBV28
abundance: NA
d_gene: NA
j_gene: TRBJ1-1
CDR3aa: ASSWPGVDTEAF

v_gene: TRBV18
abundance: NA
d_gene: TRBD1
j_gene: TRBJ1-1
CDR3aa: ASSPPASGGFTEAF

v_gene: TRBV7-9
abundance: NA
d_gene: NA
j_gene: TRBJ1-2
CDR3aa: ASSRPGAKGGYT

v_gene: TRBV10-1
abundance: NA
d_gene: NA
j_gene: TRBJ1-4
CDR3aa: ASSESQGTNEKLF

v_gene: TRBV10-3
abundance: NA
d_gene: NA
j_gene: TRBJ2-7
CDR3aa: AISDRVGEQY

v_gene: TRBV19
abundance: NA
d_gene: NA
j_gene: TRBJ1-1
CDR3aa: ASRSGQGGTEAF

v_gene: TRBV5-1
abundance: NA
d_gene: NA
j_gene: TRBJ2-2
CDR3aa: ASTAGQLHTGELF